These 26 T cell receptor beta chains came from one sample sequenced in a study of T-cell memory formation after mild COVID-19. TCRdb analysed the 5' RACE reads with MiXCR anew, one entry per CDR3 protein. The data contain some 490,000 distinct CDR3 sequences, 18% of them seen just once; the ten biggest clones take up 12%. Sequencing was done on a sample of PBMCs or a T cell subset sorted from them (not recorded which). These receptors all come from an adult woman who had mild COVID-19 (a few samples of this study predate the infection). Cell type and time point are not known.

The rearrangement joins TRBV2 to TRBJ2-3; D possibly corresponds to TRBD1 (5 bases). The CDR3 has 14 residues. Germline-derived CDR1 and CDR2 are SNHLY and FYNNEI. Trimming took 3 bases from V and 12 from J, leaving 19 bases between them. The DNA for the CDR3 is TGTGCCAGCAGTGAGCACTCTCCGGAGACAGCTCAGTATTTT. Amino acids: CASSEHSPETAQYF.

The chain joins TRBV20-1 to TRBJ2-5; 13 bases are a match to TRBD2. Trimming at V came to 6 bases and at J to 2 bases, leaving 9 bases not matched to a gene. The CDR3 is 16 residues long. CDR1 and CDR2 from the germline V gene are DFQATT and SNEGSKA (reference sequence). The CDR3 nucleotides are TGCAGTGCCACCGGGACTAGCGGGGCGTTGCAAGAGACCCAGTACTTC. It specifies CSATGTSGALQETQYF.

The CDR3 DNA follows: TGCGCCAGCAGCAGCCGGGACAGGGCCTATGGCTACACCTTC. This gives the protein CASSSRDRAYGYTF. The genes are TRBV4-1 and TRBJ1-2; 9 bases align to TRBD1. This CDR3 region has 14 residues. Germline CDR1 reads MGHRA; CDR2 reads YSYEKL. Germline trimming cut 5 bases from V and 4 bases from J; bases unmatched to any gene: 5.

This clonotype was counted a single time. The chain uses TRBV27 and TRBJ1-3; unclear D gene. Trimming took off 6 bases at V and 2 bases at J, with 14 bases between the two ends. There are 15 residues in the CDR3. CDR1 MNHEY and CDR2 SMNVEV come from the germline V gene (reference sequence). The CDR3 DNA reads as TGTGCCAGCAGCCTGTCATCGGTGGCTGGAAACACCATATATTTT. Its protein product is CASSLSSVAGNTIYF.

The rearrangement joins TRBV7-8 to TRBJ1-5; no firm D call. Trimming shortened V by 1 base and J by 4 bases, and 14 bases separated the two germline ends. Germline-derived CDR1 and CDR2 are SGHVS and FQNEAQ. The CDR3 loop spans 16 amino acids. CDR3 loop: CASSLEGSLANQPQHF. CDR3 coding DNA: TGTGCCAGCAGCTTAGAAGGGAGTCTAGCGAATCAGCCCCAGCATTTT.

This clonotype was seen only a few times. J is TRBJ2-2 and V is TRBV29-1; D is perhaps TRBD2 (5 bases). Germline CDR1 reads SQVTM; CDR2 reads ANQGSEA. This CDR3 is built from 14 residues. The V end was cut by 6 bases, the J end by 7 bases, with 18 bases between. The CDR3 DNA sequence: TGCAGCGTCCAAACGTTGAGGGCGAACGGGGAGCTGTTTTTT. Translated: CSVQTLRANGELFF.

This clonotype has a count of ten or more. The chain is built from TRBV18 and TRBJ1-2; D is unclear. V lost 3 bases and J 0 bases, leaving 11 bases between the germline ends. This CDR3 contains 15 residues. Germline V gene lookup returns CDR1 KGHSH and CDR2 LQKENI. CDR3 DNA sequence: TGTGCCAGCTCACCCGACTTAAGTTCTAACTATGGCTACACCTTC. Amino acid sequence: CASSPDLSSNYGYTF.

This rearrangement joins TRBV7-9 to TRBJ2-1, with 8 bases aligning to TRBD2. The CDR3 is 14 residues long. Germline V lookup: CDR1 SEHNR, CDR2 FQNEAQ (reference sequence). Trimming at V came to 8 bases and at J to 7 bases, leaving 10 bases not matched to a gene. The CDR3 DNA is TGTGCCAGCTTCGACCGGACTAGCTGGAATGAGCAGTTCTTC. Amino acids: CASFDRTSWNEQFF.

This clonotype was detected only a few times. The chain is built from TRBV10-3 and TRBJ2-3, with unresolved D. The germline V gene has CDR1 ENHRY and CDR2 SYGVKD. V lost 3 bases to trimming and J lost 6 bases, with 13 bases between them. The CDR3 spans 14 residues. CDR3 DNA: TGTGCCATCAGTGAAAATGGCGCTGAGGATACGCAGTATTTT. Amino acids: CAISENGAEDTQYF.

This clonotype was seen a few times. The chain recombines TRBV25-1 with TRBJ1-1; no definite D call. Germline V CDR1 and CDR2: MGHDK, SYGVNS. Trimming stripped 7 bases from V and 8 bases from J, with 11 bases between. This CDR3 spans 11 amino acids. The DNA for the CDR3 is TGTGCCAGCACCGAAGGAGCCGAAGCTTTCTTT. Translating gives CASTEGAEAFF.

This chain joins TRBV7-9 and TRBJ1-1; D may be TRBD1 (6 bases). The V and J ends lost 7 bases and 2 bases respectively, with 14 bases between them. The CDR3 extends over 14 amino acids. Germline V gene data show CDR1 as SEHNR and CDR2 as FQNEAQ (reference sequence). The CDR3 spells CASTLAGTNTEAFF. CDR3 DNA: TGTGCCAGCACCTTGGCGGGGACAAACACTGAAGCTTTCTTT.

This clonotype occurred a few times. The chain couples TRBV7-8 to TRBJ1-2; possible D gene TRBD1, 6 bases. Germline CDR1 SGHVS, CDR2 FQNEAQ. The CDR3 extends over 14 amino acids. V gave up 6 bases and J gave up 3 bases, with 14 bases separating them. The CDR3 nucleotides are TGTGCCAGCAGGAGACAGGAGGAACACTATGGCTACACCTTC. This sequence encodes CASRRQEEHYGYTF.

In this sample, this clonotype turned up a few times. The rearrangement links TRBV24-1 to TRBJ1-2; perhaps TRBD1 as D (5 bases). The V and J ends lost 3 bases and 6 bases respectively, with 16 bases between them. The CDR3 runs to 15 residues. Looked up from germline, CDR1 is KGHDR and CDR2 is SFDVKD. CDR3 sequence: CATSDPDLQGDGYTF. Here the CDR3 DNA reads TGTGCCACCAGTGATCCCGACCTGCAGGGTGATGGCTACACCTTC.

The chain recombines TRBV20-1 with TRBJ1-2; 7 nucleotides match TRBD1. Unmatched junction bases numbered 9, after V lost 5 bases and J lost 6 bases. Looked up from germline, CDR1 is DFQATT and CDR2 is SNEGSKA (reference sequence). The CDR3 consists of 13 residues. The CDR3 spells CSASKGQKDGYTF. The CDR3 nucleotides read TGCAGTGCTTCCAAGGGACAGAAGGATGGCTACACCTTC.

This clonotype was observed a handful of times. The chain has TRBV5-1 and TRBJ2-1; D is uncertain. V was shortened by 3 bases and J by 5 bases, with 21 bases between the two germline ends. This CDR3 region has 17 residues. Germline V gene data show CDR1 as SGHRS and CDR2 as YFSETQ. DNA of the CDR3: TGCGCCAGCAGCTGGAATTTAGCTCAAGGGCATAACAATGAGCAGTTCTTC. Protein: CASSWNLAQGHNNEQFF. Variable domain in full (rest from reference TRBV5-1 and TRBJ2-1): KAGVTQTPRYLIKTRGQQVTLSCSPISGHRSVSWYQQTPGQGLQFLFEYFSETQRNKGNFPGRFSGRQFSNSRSEMNVSTLELGDSALYLCASSWNLAQGHNNEQFFGPGTRLTVL.

V is TRBV29-1 and J is TRBJ2-7, with D unresolved. CDR3 size: 13 residues. Germline V lookup: CDR1 SQVTM, CDR2 ANQGSEA. With 7 bases removed from V and 0 bases from J, the gap between germline ends came to 13 bases. CDR3 loop: CSAIQENSYEQYF. CDR3 nucleotides: TGCAGCGCCATACAAGAGAACTCCTACGAGCAGTACTTC.

Ten or more counts support this clonotype. The chain couples TRBV9 to TRBJ2-1; D unclear. Trimming stripped 0 bases from V and 5 bases from J, with 6 bases between. The CDR3 has 13 amino acids. Per germline, CDR1 SGDLS and CDR2 YYNGEE. The CDR3, as DNA: TGTGCCAGCAGCGTAGATACGGACAATGAGCAGTTCTTC. Translation gives CASSVDTDNEQFF. Supplemented by reference TRBV9 and TRBJ2-1, the full variable domain reads DSGVTQTPKHLITATGQRVTLRCSPRSGDLSVYWYQQSLDQGLQFLIQYYNGEERAKGNILERFSAQQFPDLHSELNLSSLELGDSALYFCASSVDTDNEQFFGPGTRLTVL.

This clonotype was observed a handful of times. V and J are TRBV25-1 and TRBJ2-1, with TRBD2 matching over 9 bases. From germline, CDR1 is MGHDK and CDR2 SYGVNS. CDR3 size: 16 residues. After removal of 2 bases from V and 7 bases from J, the junction contained 9 bases not matched to a gene. The CDR3 loop reads CASSEIFAGGGNEQFF. As DNA, the CDR3 is TGTGCCAGCAGTGAAATCTTTGCGGGAGGGGGTAATGAGCAGTTCTTC.

The chain combines TRBV19 with TRBJ2-4, with 10 nucleotides matching TRBD2. Losses at the gene ends were 6 bases for V and 8 bases for J; bases not matched to a gene: 4. In germline, CDR1 is LNHDA, CDR2 SQIVND (reference sequence). The CDR3 length is 13 residues. Here the CDR3 DNA reads TGTGCCAGTAGATCGCTAGCGGGGGACATTCAGTACTTC. Its translation is CASRSLAGDIQYF.

The chain combines TRBV5-5 with TRBJ1-1; TRBD1 matches at 9 bases. Losses at the gene ends were 1 base for V and 1 base for J; bases not matched to a gene: 2. This CDR3 contains 15 residues. Germline lookup yields CDR1 SGHKS and CDR2 YYEKEE (reference sequence). The CDR3 protein is CASSLMGQGNTEAFF. DNA for the CDR3: TGTGCCAGCAGCTTGATGGGACAGGGGAACACTGAAGCTTTCTTT. Full variable domain (remainder filled in from reference TRBV5-5 and TRBJ1-1): DAGVTQSPTHLIKTRGQQVTLRCSPISGHKSVSWYQQVLGQGPQFIFQYYEKEERGRGNFPDRFSARQFPNYSSELNVNALLLGDSALYLCASSLMGQGNTEAFFGQGTRLTVV.

The gene calls are TRBV12-3 or TRBV12-4 and TRBJ1-1; D is possibly TRBD1 (5 bases). The CDR3 consists of 15 residues. V lost 0 bases to trimming and J lost 1 base, with 9 bases between them. CDR3 nucleotides: TGTGCCAGCAGTTTAGCGCCAGGGCAGAACACTGAAGCTTTCTTT. Its protein is CASSLAPGQNTEAFF.

This clonotype was seen only a few times. V usage is TRBV27 and J usage is TRBJ2-7; tentative D call: TRBD2 (5 bases). The ends were cut back, 0 bases at V and 4 bases at J, with 16 bases in the middle. The germline CDR1 and CDR2 sequences are MNHEY and SMNVEV (reference sequence). This CDR3 is 16 amino acids long. The CDR3 region has the DNA TGTGCCAGCAGTTTATCGATCACTCCGGGATTTTACGAGCAGTACTTC. It encodes CASSLSITPGFYEQYF.

By proportion, this clonotype is large (0.1 to 1%). The chain carries TRBV19 and TRBJ1-2, with 7 bases that match TRBD1. The CDR3 is 16 residues long. Per germline, CDR1 LNHDA and CDR2 SQIVND (reference sequence). With 7 bases clipped from V and 3 bases from J, the junction kept 14 bases outside the gene matches. This CDR3 is CASTSYRDRIHYGYTF. CDR3 DNA: TGTGCCAGTACCTCTTACCGGGACAGAATACACTATGGCTACACCTTC.

This rearrangement joins TRBV12-3 or TRBV12-4 to TRBJ2-3; D unclear. Between the trimmed V and J ends, which lost 4 bases and 3 bases, there was a span of 14 bases. The length of the CDR3 is 15 residues. The CDR3 reads CASSSLSLATDTQYF. The CDR3 DNA reads TGTGCCAGCAGTTCGTTGAGTCTGGCAACAGATACGCAGTATTTT.

The V call is TRBV5-4, the J call TRBJ1-2, with 11 bases that match TRBD1. CDR3 length equals 17 residues. Germline lookup yields CDR1 SGHNT and CDR2 YYREEE (reference sequence). V lost 4 bases and J lost 8; bases outside the gene matches: 16. The CDR3 is CASSIKMRGQGAGGYTF. The DNA for the CDR3 is TGTGCCAGCAGCATTAAGATGAGAGGACAGGGGGCAGGCGGCTACACCTTC.

In its sample, this clonotype was seen a few times. V and J are TRBV10-3 and TRBJ1-1, with 11 bases that match TRBD1. CDR1 is ENHRY, CDR2 SYGVKD, per germline. With 6 bases clipped from V and 6 bases from J, the junction kept 6 bases outside the gene matches. The CDR3 contains 14 residues. The CDR3 DNA follows: TGTGCCATCAGCCACGGACAGGGGGCTGCTGAAGCTTTCTTT. The encoded protein is CAISHGQGAAEAFF.